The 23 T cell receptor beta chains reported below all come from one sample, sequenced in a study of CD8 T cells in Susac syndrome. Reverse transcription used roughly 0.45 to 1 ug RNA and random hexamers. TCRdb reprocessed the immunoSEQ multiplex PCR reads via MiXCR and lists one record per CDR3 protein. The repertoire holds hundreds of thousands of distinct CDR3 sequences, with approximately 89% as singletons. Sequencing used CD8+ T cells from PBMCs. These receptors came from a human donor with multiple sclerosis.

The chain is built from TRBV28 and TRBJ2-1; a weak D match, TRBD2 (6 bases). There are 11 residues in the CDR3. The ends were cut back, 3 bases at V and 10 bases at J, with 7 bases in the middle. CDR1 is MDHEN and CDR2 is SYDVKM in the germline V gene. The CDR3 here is CASSFTSEQFF. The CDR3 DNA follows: TGTGCCAGCAGTTTTACTAGCGAGCAGTTCTTC.

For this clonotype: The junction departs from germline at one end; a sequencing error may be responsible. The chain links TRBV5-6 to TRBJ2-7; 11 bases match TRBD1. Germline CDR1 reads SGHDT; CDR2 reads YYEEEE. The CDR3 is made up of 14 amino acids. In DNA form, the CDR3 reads TGTGCCAGCAGCAGGGACAGGGGGACCTACGAACAGTACTTC. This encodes CASSRDRGTYEQYF.

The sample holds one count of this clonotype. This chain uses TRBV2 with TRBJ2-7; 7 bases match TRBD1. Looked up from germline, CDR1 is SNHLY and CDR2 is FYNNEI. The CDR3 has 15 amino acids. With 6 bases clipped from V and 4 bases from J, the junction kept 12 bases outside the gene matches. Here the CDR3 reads CASRQGSGGRYEQYF. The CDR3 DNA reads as TGTGCCAGCAGACAGGGGTCAGGGGGTAGGTACGAGCAGTACTTC.

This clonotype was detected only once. The CDR3 reads CASSPRLSGRANEQFF. The CDR3 bases are TGTGCCAGCAGCCCCCGACTAAGCGGGAGGGCCAATGAGCAGTTCTTC. The V gene is TRBV7-9, the J gene TRBJ2-1, with 10 bases lining up with TRBD2. Germline CDR1 and CDR2: SEHNR and FQNEAQ (reference sequence). The CDR3 runs to 16 residues. The J segment lost 6 bases and the V segment lost 5 bases, leaving 10 bases of the junction unmatched.

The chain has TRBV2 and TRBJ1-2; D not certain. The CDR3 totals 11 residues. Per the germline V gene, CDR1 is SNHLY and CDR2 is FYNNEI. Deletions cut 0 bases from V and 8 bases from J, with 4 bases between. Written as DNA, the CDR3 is TGTGCCAGCAGTGAAGCGGGAGGCTACACCTTC. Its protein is CASSEAGGYTF. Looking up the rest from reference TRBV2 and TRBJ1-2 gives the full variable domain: EPEVTQTPSHQVTQMGQEVILRCVPISNHLYFYWYRQILGQKVEFLVSFYNNEISEKSEIFDDQFSVERPDGSNFTLKIRSTKLEDSAMYFCASSEAGGYTFGSGTRLTVV.

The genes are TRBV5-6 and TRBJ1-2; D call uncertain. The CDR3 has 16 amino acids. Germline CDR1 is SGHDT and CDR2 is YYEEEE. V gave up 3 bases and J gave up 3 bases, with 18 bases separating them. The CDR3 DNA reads TGTGCCAGCAGCTCTGGGATTGACCCGAGGGACTATGGCTACACCTTC. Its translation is CASSSGIDPRDYGYTF.

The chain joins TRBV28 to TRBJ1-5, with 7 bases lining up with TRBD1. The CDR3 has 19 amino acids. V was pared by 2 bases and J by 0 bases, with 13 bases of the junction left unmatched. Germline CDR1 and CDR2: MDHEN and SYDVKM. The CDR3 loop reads CASSLARRGRRDSNQPQHF. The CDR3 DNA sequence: TGTGCCAGCAGTTTAGCGCGAAGGGGGCGAAGGGATAGCAATCAGCCCCAGCATTTT.

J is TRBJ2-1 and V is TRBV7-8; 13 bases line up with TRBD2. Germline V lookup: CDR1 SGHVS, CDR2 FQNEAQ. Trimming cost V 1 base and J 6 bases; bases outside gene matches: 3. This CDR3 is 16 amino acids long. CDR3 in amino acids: CASSLGTSGSGNEQFF. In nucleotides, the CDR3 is TGTGCCAGCAGCTTAGGGACTAGCGGGAGTGGCAATGAGCAGTTCTTC.

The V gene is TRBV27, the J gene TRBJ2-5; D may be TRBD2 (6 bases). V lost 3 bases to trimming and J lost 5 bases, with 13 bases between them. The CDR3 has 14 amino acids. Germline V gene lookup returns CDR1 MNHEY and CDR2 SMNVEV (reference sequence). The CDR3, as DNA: TGTGCCAGCAGTTTGACGAATGGGGGGGAGACCCAGTACTTC. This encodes CASSLTNGGETQYF.

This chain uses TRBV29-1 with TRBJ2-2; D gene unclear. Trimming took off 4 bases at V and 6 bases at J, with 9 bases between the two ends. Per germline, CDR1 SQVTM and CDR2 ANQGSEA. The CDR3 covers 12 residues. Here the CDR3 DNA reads TGCAGCGTTGTGGTAGGATCCGGGGAGCTGTTTTTT. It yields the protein CSVVVGSGELFF.

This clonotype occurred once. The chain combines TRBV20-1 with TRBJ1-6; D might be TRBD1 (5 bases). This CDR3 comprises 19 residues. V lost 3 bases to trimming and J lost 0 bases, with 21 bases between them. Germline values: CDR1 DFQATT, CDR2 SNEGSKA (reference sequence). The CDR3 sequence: CSASSPRVDLSSYNSPLHF. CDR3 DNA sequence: TGCAGTGCTAGCAGCCCCAGGGTAGACCTGAGCTCCTATAATTCACCCCTCCACTTT.

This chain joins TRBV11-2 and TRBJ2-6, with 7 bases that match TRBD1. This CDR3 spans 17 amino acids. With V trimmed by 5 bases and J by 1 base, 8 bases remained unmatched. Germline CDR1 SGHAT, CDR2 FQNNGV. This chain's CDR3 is CASSGGQVLSGANVLTF. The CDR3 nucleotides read TGTGCCAGCAGCGGAGGACAGGTTTTGTCTGGGGCCAACGTCCTGACTTTC.

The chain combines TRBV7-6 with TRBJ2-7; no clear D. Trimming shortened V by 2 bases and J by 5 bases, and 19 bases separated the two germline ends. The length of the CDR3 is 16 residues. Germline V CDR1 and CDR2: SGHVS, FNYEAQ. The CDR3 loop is CASSLRAGPIGDEQYF. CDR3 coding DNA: TGTGCCAGCAGCTTACGGGCCGGACCAATCGGCGACGAGCAGTACTTC.

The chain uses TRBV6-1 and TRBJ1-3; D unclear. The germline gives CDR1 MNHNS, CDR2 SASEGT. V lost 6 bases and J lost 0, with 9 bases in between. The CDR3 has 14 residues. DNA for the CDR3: TGTGCCAGCAGGGGCAGCCCCTCTGGAAACACCATATATTTT. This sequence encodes CASRGSPSGNTIYF.

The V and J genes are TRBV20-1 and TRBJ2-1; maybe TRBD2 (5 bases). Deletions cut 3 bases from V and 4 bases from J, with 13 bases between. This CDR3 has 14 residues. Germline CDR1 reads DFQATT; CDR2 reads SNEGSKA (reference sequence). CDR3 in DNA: TGCAGTGCTAGCCTGACATCGGGGTACAATGAGCAGTTCTTC. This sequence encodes CSASLTSGYNEQFF.

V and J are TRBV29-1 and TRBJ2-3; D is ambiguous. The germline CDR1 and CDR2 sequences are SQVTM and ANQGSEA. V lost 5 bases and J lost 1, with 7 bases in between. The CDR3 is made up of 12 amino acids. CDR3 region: CSVPDRTDTQYF. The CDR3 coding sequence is TGCAGCGTTCCGGACCGCACAGATACGCAGTATTTT.

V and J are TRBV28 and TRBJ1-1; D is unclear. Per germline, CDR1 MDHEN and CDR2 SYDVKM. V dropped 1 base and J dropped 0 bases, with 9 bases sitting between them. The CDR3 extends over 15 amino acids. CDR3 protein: CASSLSFGLNTEAFF. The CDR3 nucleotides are TGTGCCAGCAGTTTATCGTTCGGTTTGAACACTGAAGCTTTCTTT. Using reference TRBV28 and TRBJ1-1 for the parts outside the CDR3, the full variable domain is DVKVTQSSRYLVKRTGEKVFLECVQDMDHENMFWYRQDPGLGLRLIYFSYDVKMKEKGDIPEGYSVSREKKERFSLILESASTNQTSMYLCASSLSFGLNTEAFFGQGTRLTVV.

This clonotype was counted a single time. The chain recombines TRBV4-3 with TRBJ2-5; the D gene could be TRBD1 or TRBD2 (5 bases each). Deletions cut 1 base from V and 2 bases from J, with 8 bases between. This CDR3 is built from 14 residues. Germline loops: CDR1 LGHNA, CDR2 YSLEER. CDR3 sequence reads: CASSQGDGQETQYF. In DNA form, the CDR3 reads TGCGCCAGCAGCCAAGGGGACGGTCAAGAGACCCAGTACTTC.

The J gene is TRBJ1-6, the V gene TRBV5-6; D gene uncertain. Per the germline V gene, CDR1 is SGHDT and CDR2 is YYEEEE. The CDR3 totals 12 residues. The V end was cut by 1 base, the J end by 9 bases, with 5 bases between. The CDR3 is CASSLYSSPLHF. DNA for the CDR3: TGTGCCAGCAGCTTGTACAGTTCACCCCTCCACTTT.

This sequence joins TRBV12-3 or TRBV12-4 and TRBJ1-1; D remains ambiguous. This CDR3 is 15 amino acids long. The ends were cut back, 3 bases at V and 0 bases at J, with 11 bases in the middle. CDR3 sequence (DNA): TGTGCCAGCAGTTTGACGGTCATAATGAACACTGAAGCTTTCTTT. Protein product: CASSLTVIMNTEAFF.

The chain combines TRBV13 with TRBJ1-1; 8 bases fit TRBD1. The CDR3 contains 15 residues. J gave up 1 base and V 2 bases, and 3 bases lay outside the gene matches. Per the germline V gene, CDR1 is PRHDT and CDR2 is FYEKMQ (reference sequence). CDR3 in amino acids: CASSLWTGTNTEAFF. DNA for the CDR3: TGTGCCAGCAGCTTATGGACAGGGACGAACACTGAAGCTTTCTTT.

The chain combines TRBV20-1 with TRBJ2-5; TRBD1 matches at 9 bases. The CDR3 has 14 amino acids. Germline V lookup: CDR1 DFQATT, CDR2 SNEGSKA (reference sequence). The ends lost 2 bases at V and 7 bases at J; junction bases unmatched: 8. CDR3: CSARKDRGVGTQYF. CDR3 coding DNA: TGCAGTGCTAGAAAGGACAGGGGTGTGGGGACCCAGTACTTC.

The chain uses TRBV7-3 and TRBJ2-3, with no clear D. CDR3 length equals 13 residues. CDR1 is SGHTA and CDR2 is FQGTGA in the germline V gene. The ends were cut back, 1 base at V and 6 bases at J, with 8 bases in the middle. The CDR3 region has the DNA TGTGCCAGCAGCTTAATAACTTCGGATACGCAGTATTTT. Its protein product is CASSLITSDTQYF. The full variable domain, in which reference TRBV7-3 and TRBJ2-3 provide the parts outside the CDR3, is GAGVSQTPSNKVTEKGKYVELRCDPISGHTALYWYRQSLGQGPEFLIYFQGTGAADDSGLPNDRFFAVRPEGSVSTLKIQRTERGDSAVYLCASSLITSDTQYFGPGTRLTVL.